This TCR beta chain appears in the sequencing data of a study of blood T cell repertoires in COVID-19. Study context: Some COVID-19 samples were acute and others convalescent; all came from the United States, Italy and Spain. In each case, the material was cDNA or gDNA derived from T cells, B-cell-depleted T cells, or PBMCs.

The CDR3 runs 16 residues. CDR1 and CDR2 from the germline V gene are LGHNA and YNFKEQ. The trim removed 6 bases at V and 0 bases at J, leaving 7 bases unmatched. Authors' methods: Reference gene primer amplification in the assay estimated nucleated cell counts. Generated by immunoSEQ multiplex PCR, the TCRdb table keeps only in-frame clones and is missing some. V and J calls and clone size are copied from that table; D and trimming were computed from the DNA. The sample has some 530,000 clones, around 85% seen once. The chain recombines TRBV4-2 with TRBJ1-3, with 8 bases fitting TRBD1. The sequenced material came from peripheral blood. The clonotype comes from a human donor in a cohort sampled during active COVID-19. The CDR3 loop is CASRRDRQTSGNTIYF. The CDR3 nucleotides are TGTGCCAGCAGACGGGACAGGCAGACCTCTGGAAACACCATATATTTT.